Described below is a single T cell receptor beta chain sequence and its context. These data originate in a study of blood T cell repertoires in COVID-19. In the authors' workflow: By means of reference gene primer amplification, nucleated cell counts were estimated. The repertoire was sequenced with immunoSEQ multiplex PCR; TCRdb's copy has only in-frame clones and lacks some. V and J calls and clone size are copied from that table; D and trimming were computed from the DNA. The sample lists over 120,000 clones, over 85% occurring once. Germline lookup yields CDR1 LGHDT and CDR2 YNNKEL (reference sequence). The CDR3 is 15 amino acids. V was cut by 2 bases and J by 7 bases, with 12 bases left in between.

This sequence originates from a human donor in a cohort sampled during active COVID-19. The rearrangement links TRBV3-1 (or the pseudogene TRBV3-2) to TRBJ1-6, with D possibly TRBD1 on 6 matching bases. Sequenced sample: peripheral blood. This CDR3 is CASSQRGARNSPLHF. CDR3 in DNA: TGTGCCAGCAGCCAACGGGGGGCGAGGAATTCACCCCTCCACTTT.